This entry lists 9 T cell receptor beta chains sequenced from one sample in a study of blood T cell repertoires in COVID-19. Clones were sequenced by immunoSEQ multiplex PCR, and TCRdb holds only the in-frame ones, with some missing. Of roughly 200,000 clones listed, approximately 79% are singletons. Sample: peripheral blood. The receptors stem from a man in his fifties or sixties who had recovered from COVID-19.

The chain has TRBV19 and TRBJ1-2; D is possibly TRBD1 (5 bases). CDR3 length: 15 amino acids. V was shortened by 3 bases and J by 0 bases, with 11 bases between the two germline ends. Germline V gives CDR1 LNHDA, CDR2 SQIVND (reference sequence). As DNA, the CDR3 is TGTGCCAGTAGTATGCAGGGAACGTCTAACTATGGCTACACCTTC. Translating it yields CASSMQGTSNYGYTF.

This chain links TRBV28 with TRBJ1-4; 7 bases fit TRBD1. V dropped 2 bases and J dropped 8; count of bases not matched to a gene: 5. The CDR3 has 14 residues. Germline assignment: CDR1 MDHEN and CDR2 SYDVKM. CDR3 nucleotide sequence: TGTGCCAGCAGTTTAGAGGGGGCCGAGGAAAAACTGTTTTTT. It translates to CASSLEGAEEKLFF. Using reference TRBV28 and TRBJ1-4 for the parts outside the CDR3, the full variable domain is DVKVTQSSRYLVKRTGEKVFLECVQDMDHENMFWYRQDPGLGLRLIYFSYDVKMKEKGDIPEGYSVSREKKERFSLILESASTNQTSMYLCASSLEGAEEKLFFGSGTQLSVL.

The rearrangement uses TRBV6-5 and TRBJ2-1; 12 bases agree with TRBD2. Germline values: CDR1 MNHEY, CDR2 SVGAGI. The CDR3 contains 15 residues. The trim removed 6 bases at V and 6 bases at J, leaving 6 bases unmatched. The CDR3 sequence is CASRPLAGGTNEQFF. CDR3 in DNA: TGTGCCAGCAGGCCACTAGCGGGAGGAACCAATGAGCAGTTCTTC.

The V gene is TRBV24-1, the J gene TRBJ2-5, with D possibly matching TRBD1 (6 bases). CDR3 length equals 14 residues. The germline CDR1 and CDR2 sequences are KGHDR and SFDVKD. V lost 4 bases to trimming and J lost 4 bases, with 12 bases between them. CDR3 bases: TGTGCCACCAGTGAAAACAGGGATCCAGAGACCCAGTACTTC. As protein: CATSENRDPETQYF.

The table lists this clone with a count of one. The J gene is TRBJ2-3, the V gene TRBV9; 13 bases agree with TRBD2. Trimming removed 3 bases from V and 5 bases from J; junction bases left unmatched: 15. The germline gives CDR1 SGDLS, CDR2 YYNGEE. The CDR3 contains 19 residues. DNA of the CDR3: TGTGCCAGCAGCGCGCGTAGTCAGGGACTAGCGGGATTGCAAGATACGCAGTATTTT. Translated: CASSARSQGLAGLQDTQYF. The full variable domain, its missing parts supplied by reference TRBV9 and TRBJ2-3, is DSGVTQTPKHLITATGQRVTLRCSPRSGDLSVYWYQQSLDQGLQFLIQYYNGEERAKGNILERFSAQQFPDLHSELNLSSLELGDSALYFCASSARSQGLAGLQDTQYFGPGTRLTVL.

This clone came up a few times. The J gene is TRBJ1-4, the V gene TRBV6-2 or TRBV6-3, with 11 bases identical to TRBD1. This CDR3 is built from 15 residues. Germline-derived CDR1 and CDR2 are MNHEY and SVGEGT. J gave up 8 bases and V 6 bases, and 8 bases lay outside the gene matches. CDR3 sequence reads: CASRYPGTGGEKLFF. CDR3 sequence (DNA): TGTGCCAGCAGGTACCCCGGGACAGGGGGAGAAAAACTGTTTTTT.

The rearrangement joins TRBV27 to TRBJ2-7; D is uncertain. This CDR3 is 14 amino acids long. Trimming pared 3 bases from V and 1 base from J, leaving 10 bases between. Germline CDR1 and CDR2: MNHEY and SMNVEV (reference sequence). The DNA of the CDR3 is TGTGCCAGCAGTTTCAACCATCAGTCCTACGAGCAGTACTTC. The encoded protein is CASSFNHQSYEQYF.

The chain carries TRBV5-6 and TRBJ2-7, with 11 positions matching TRBD2. The V gene end was trimmed by 5 bases and the J gene end by 3 bases; junction bases not matched to a gene: 7. CDR1 and CDR2 from the germline V gene are SGHDT and YYEEEE. The CDR3 is made up of 15 amino acids. In nucleotides, the CDR3 is TGTGCCAGCAGATATGGACTAGCGGGCTTCTACGAGCAGTACTTC. Protein product: CASRYGLAGFYEQYF.

This sequence joins TRBV7-6 and TRBJ2-7; 9 bases match TRBD2. Germline V lookup: CDR1 SGHVS, CDR2 FNYEAQ. The CDR3 is 17 amino acids. The J segment lost 2 bases and the V segment lost 2 bases, leaving 10 bases of the junction unmatched. CDR3 coding DNA: TGTGCCAGCAGCTTAAGCCCTAGCGGGACCCCAACCTACGAGCAGTACTTC. It codes for CASSLSPSGTPTYEQYF.